The subject of this entry is one T cell receptor (beta chain). Its antigen is still unknown. The sample is drawn from a study of shared clonotypes between healthy human individuals. Study-level points and caveats: Sharing across four donors was seen in roughly 5.2% of naive CD4 clonotypes. It was the few donors that limited the genetic and exposure-history diversity represented.

Investigators spread the genomic DNA of each subset evenly over several immunoSEQ plates. TCRdb's table, derived via immunoSEQ multiplex PCR, lists solely in-frame clones and lacks some. In the table there are more than 2 million clones, around 95% of which are singletons. Sequenced: naive CD4+ T cells sorted from blood. Documented subset: CD45RA+ positively selected. The TCR was taken from a man younger than 35 in good health.

CDR3 nucleotides: TGCGCCAGCAGCCAAGAGATTATTAACTATGGCTACACCTTC. This sequence encodes CASSQEIINYGYTF. The chain uses TRBV4-1 and TRBJ1-2; D unclear. Germline lookup yields CDR1 MGHRA and CDR2 YSYEKL. The CDR3 sequence is 14 residues long. V was shortened by 0 bases and J by 1 base, with 6 bases between the two germline ends.